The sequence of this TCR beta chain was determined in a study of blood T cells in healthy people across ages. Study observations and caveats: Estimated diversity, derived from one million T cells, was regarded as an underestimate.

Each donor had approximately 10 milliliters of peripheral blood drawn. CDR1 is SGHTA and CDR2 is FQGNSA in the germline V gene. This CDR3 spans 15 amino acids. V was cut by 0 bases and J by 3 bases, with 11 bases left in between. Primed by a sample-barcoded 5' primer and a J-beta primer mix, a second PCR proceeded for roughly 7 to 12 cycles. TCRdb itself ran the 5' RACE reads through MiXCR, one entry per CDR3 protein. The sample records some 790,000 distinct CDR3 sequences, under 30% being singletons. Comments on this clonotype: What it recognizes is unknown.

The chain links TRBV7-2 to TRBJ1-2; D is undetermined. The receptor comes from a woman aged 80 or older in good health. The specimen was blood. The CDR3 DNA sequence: TGTGCCAGCAGCTTAGCAGCAAGGTCGGACTATGGCTACACCTTC. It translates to CASSLAARSDYGYTF.